The TCR beta chain under discussion was sequenced for a study of vaccination effects on CD4 cells after COVID-19. Overall study: Either the BNT162b2 or mRNA-1273 vaccine was given to participants in two doses.

There are 15 residues in the CDR3. The germline V and J ends were trimmed by 0 bases and 8 bases, with 17 bases remaining between them. Per germline, CDR1 SGHRS and CDR2 YFSETQ. Comment on this clone: Its antigen is unknown.

Prior to sequencing, the ViraFEST assay stimulated PBMC with viral peptide pools, which expanded the antigen-specific CD4+ T cells. Subsequent to a culture period of nine to ten days, CD4+ T cells were isolated. Repertoires were generated with immunoSEQ multiplex PCR, while TCRdb's copy carries only in-frame clones and drops some. Of just over 20,000 clones in the sample, roughly 70% were seen once. The rearrangement links TRBV5-1 to TRBJ2-5; D unclear. This sequence was found in a human donor who received a COVID-19 vaccine. Source: CD4+ T cells from PBMCs cultured with HCoV-229E spike peptides, taken before COVID-19 vaccination. The CDR3 loop is CASSLGNEHRVTQYF. The CDR3 DNA is TGCGCCAGCAGCTTGGGAAATGAACACCGAGTCACCCAGTACTTC.